Below, 23 T cell receptor beta chains from the same sample are listed, as sequenced in a study of PD-1 blockade in mismatch repair-deficient tumors. The table came from immunoSEQ multiplex PCR; TCRdb's copy has only in-frame clones and leaves some out. This table holds around 38,000 clones, around 79% found once. The specimen comprised peripheral blood, sampled 4 weeks after starting pembrolizumab. Source of these receptors: an adult with mismatch repair-deficient cancer.

The chain has TRBV6-4 and TRBJ2-3, with unresolved D. The CDR3 runs 14 residues. CDR1 is MRHNA, CDR2 SNTAGT, per germline. V dropped 3 bases and J dropped 2 bases, with 9 bases sitting between them. The CDR3 DNA reads TGTGCCAGCAGTGAGAGAGGAGACACAGATACGCAGTATTTT. This sequence encodes CASSERGDTDTQYF.

The rearrangement uses TRBV28 and TRBJ1-1, with 10 positions matching TRBD1. The V gene's germline CDR1 is MDHEN and CDR2 SYDVKM. This CDR3 is built from 16 residues. After removal of 5 bases from V and 3 bases from J, the junction contained 9 bases not matched to a gene. CDR3: CASSPGTGERDTEAFF. CDR3 in DNA: TGTGCCAGCAGTCCGGGGACAGGGGAGAGGGACACTGAAGCTTTCTTT.

The CDR3, as DNA: TGTGCCAGCAGCCATCGCGATGAAAAACTGTTTTTT. Its protein is CASSHRDEKLFF. The chain combines TRBV13 with TRBJ1-4; D is ambiguous. From germline, CDR1 is PRHDT and CDR2 FYEKMQ (reference sequence). V lost 5 bases and J lost 6, with 7 bases in between. There are 12 residues in the CDR3.

This chain links TRBV4-3 with TRBJ1-1, with D possibly being TRBD1 (5 bases). Trimming took 4 bases from V and 1 from J, leaving 13 bases between them. Germline-derived CDR1 and CDR2 are LGHNA and YSLEER. CDR3 length equals 15 residues. This CDR3 is CASSPIGTGNTEAFF. As DNA, the CDR3 is TGCGCCAGCAGCCCCATCGGTACAGGGAACACTGAAGCTTTCTTT.

The V call is TRBV29-1, the J call TRBJ1-5; 8 nucleotides match TRBD1. Germline V gene data show CDR1 as SQVTM and CDR2 as ANQGSEA. The trim removed 3 bases at V and 4 bases at J, leaving 2 bases unmatched. This CDR3 has 13 residues. DNA of the CDR3: TGCAGCGTTGAGACAGGGGTAAATCAGCCCCAGCATTTT. Translation: CSVETGVNQPQHF.

This chain joins TRBV10-3 and TRBJ2-1; D is unclear. Between the trimmed V and J ends, which lost 4 bases and 9 bases, there was a span of 7 bases. Per the germline V gene, CDR1 is ENHRY and CDR2 is SYGVKD. The CDR3 is 11 amino acids. CDR3 bases: TGTGCCATCAGTGCCCTCGCTGAGCAGTTCTTC. It specifies CAISALAEQFF.

V usage is TRBV7-2 and J usage is TRBJ2-7; 7 positions agree with TRBD2. Trimming removed 5 bases from V and 3 bases from J; junction bases left unmatched: 10. From germline, CDR1 is SGHTA and CDR2 FQGNSA. The CDR3 spans 15 residues. CDR3 sequence: CASSTAGVSDYEQYF. The CDR3 DNA is TGTGCCAGCAGCACCGCGGGGGTCAGCGACTACGAGCAGTACTTC.

The gene calls are TRBV30 and TRBJ2-2; 8 bases are shared with TRBD2. Trimming cost V 5 bases and J 5 bases; bases outside gene matches: 7. Germline CDR1 reads GTSNPN; CDR2 reads SVGIG (reference sequence). The CDR3 extends over 14 amino acids. CDR3 sequence: CAWLAGLATGELFF. CDR3 coding DNA: TGTGCCTGGTTAGCGGGATTGGCGACCGGGGAGCTGTTTTTT.

This clone appeared a few times. The gene calls are TRBV19 and TRBJ2-7; D remains unclear. CDR1 is LNHDA and CDR2 is SQIVND in the germline V gene (reference sequence). V was shortened by 6 bases and J by 0 bases, with 9 bases between the two germline ends. CDR3 length: 13 amino acids. The DNA of the CDR3 is TGTGCCAGTAGACTACAGAGCTCCTACGAGCAGTACTTC. This encodes CASRLQSSYEQYF.

The gene calls are TRBV27 and TRBJ2-4; 7 bases fit TRBD2. There are 14 residues in the CDR3. Germline V gene data show CDR1 as MNHEY and CDR2 as SMNVEV (reference sequence). J gave up 8 bases and V 6 bases, and 10 bases lay outside the gene matches. This chain's CDR3 is CASRSPGRWDIQYF. The CDR3 DNA is TGTGCCAGCAGATCGCCCGGGAGGTGGGACATTCAGTACTTC.

This chain uses TRBV5-5 with TRBJ1-1; D gene uncertain. CDR1 is SGHKS, CDR2 YYEKEE, per germline (reference sequence). This CDR3 spans 13 amino acids. The V and J ends lost 0 bases and 1 base respectively, with 4 bases between them. The CDR3 sequence is CASSLAWNTEAFF. In DNA form, the CDR3 reads TGTGCCAGCAGCTTGGCCTGGAACACTGAAGCTTTCTTT.

V gene TRBV19 combines with J gene TRBJ1-5, with no clear D. V dropped 5 bases and J dropped 5 bases, with 16 bases sitting between them. CDR1 LNHDA and CDR2 SQIVND come from the germline V gene (reference sequence). The CDR3 has 15 residues. In nucleotides, the CDR3 is TGTGCCAGTAGTCTCCAAACAGATGCGTATCAGCCCCAGCATTTT. It is translated as CASSLQTDAYQPQHF. The full variable domain, in which reference TRBV19 and TRBJ1-5 provide the parts outside the CDR3, is DGGITQSPKYLFRKEGQNVTLSCEQNLNHDAMYWYRQDPGQGLRLIYYSQIVNDFQKGDIAEGYSVSREKKESFPLTVTSAQKNPTAFYLCASSLQTDAYQPQHFGDGTRLSIL.

V is TRBV23-1 and J is TRBJ2-7, with 8 bases identical to TRBD1. TRBV23-1 is labeled an ORF, and its function is uncertain. This CDR3 has 16 residues. Germline trimming cut 4 bases from V and 2 bases from J; bases unmatched to any gene: 10. The CDR3 loop is CASSLADRATTYEQYF. In nucleotides, the CDR3 is TGCGCCAGCAGTCTCGCGGACAGGGCTACAACCTACGAGCAGTACTTC.

This clone was picked up one time. The rearrangement uses TRBV28 and TRBJ2-3, with D tentatively TRBD1 (6 bases). Trimming left V 4 bases short and J 1 base short, with 9 bases between. The length of the CDR3 is 14 residues. Germline loops: CDR1 MDHEN, CDR2 SYDVKM. The CDR3 region is CASSSRTGTDTQYF. The CDR3 DNA is TGTGCCAGCAGTTCGCGGACAGGCACAGATACGCAGTATTTT.

This clone was observed a few times. The chain combines TRBV6-1 with TRBJ2-5; 10 bases are shared with TRBD1. The CDR3 sequence is 15 residues long. Germline loops: CDR1 MNHNS, CDR2 SASEGT. Germline trimming cut 5 bases from V and 3 bases from J; bases unmatched to any gene: 6. For the CDR3, the DNA is TGTGCCAGCAGTAGACCCGGGACAGGGGAAGAGACCCAGTACTTC. Translation: CASSRPGTGEETQYF.

As concerns this clone: In the same sample, other DNA sequences code for this CDR3. The chain's CDR3 is CSGDRGYNEQFF. CDR3 bases: TGCAGCGGCGACAGGGGCTACAATGAGCAGTTCTTC. This sequence joins TRBV29-1 and TRBJ2-1; 8 bases agree with TRBD1. Germline-derived CDR1 and CDR2 are SQVTM and ANQGSEA. V lost 7 bases and J lost 3; bases outside the gene matches: 2. This CDR3 is 12 amino acids long.

Only a few counts were recorded for this clone. The chain combines TRBV15 with TRBJ2-7, with D unresolved. Deletions cut 5 bases from V and 6 bases from J, with 14 bases between. Germline CDR1 is LNHNV and CDR2 is YYDKDF (reference sequence). The CDR3 has 13 amino acids. The CDR3, as DNA: TGTGCCACCAGCGGAGCACGACTCACCGAGCAGTACTTC. Protein sequence: CATSGARLTEQYF.

CDR3 coding DNA: TGTGCCAGCAGTGACGCCGGGACAGGGTTCACTGGCTACACCTTC. As protein: CASSDAGTGFTGYTF. The chain recombines TRBV25-1 with TRBJ1-2; 9 nucleotides line up with TRBD1. The trim removed 3 bases at V and 7 bases at J, leaving 9 bases unmatched. The CDR3 totals 15 residues. CDR1 MGHDK and CDR2 SYGVNS come from the germline V gene.

This sequence joins TRBV2 and TRBJ2-3, with D hard to call. V dropped 4 bases and J dropped 0 bases, with 5 bases sitting between them. The germline CDR1 and CDR2 sequences are SNHLY and FYNNEI. This CDR3 spans 13 amino acids. Here the CDR3 reads CASSAQSTDTQYF. CDR3 coding DNA: TGTGCCAGCAGTGCCCAGAGCACAGATACGCAGTATTTT.

This chain connects TRBV6-4 to TRBJ2-3; 8 nucleotides agree with TRBD2. The V and J ends lost 4 bases and 0 bases, in that order; junction bases with no gene match: 0. The CDR3 runs to 14 residues. Germline lookup yields CDR1 MRHNA and CDR2 SNTAGT. CDR3 residues: CASSASGSTDTQYF. In nucleotides, the CDR3 is TGTGCCAGCAGTGCTAGCGGGAGCACAGATACGCAGTATTTT.

In its sample, this clone was seen once. The rearrangement joins TRBV11-3 to TRBJ2-2, with unresolved D. Germline loops: CDR1 SGHNT, CDR2 YENEEA. V was clipped by 1 base and J by 6 bases, with 9 bases between them. CDR3 length: 14 amino acids. This CDR3 is CASSLGLDPGELFF. The CDR3 bases are TGTGCCAGCAGCTTAGGATTAGATCCCGGGGAGCTGTTTTTT.

This clone has ten or more counts. The chain combines TRBV27 with TRBJ2-7; 8 nucleotides line up with TRBD1. Looked up from germline, CDR1 is MNHEY and CDR2 is SMNVEV (reference sequence). V was clipped by 5 bases and J by 2 bases; unmatched bases: 20. The CDR3 totals 19 residues. This CDR3 is CASSPYLSFYGTGTYEQYF. The CDR3, as DNA: TGTGCCAGCAGTCCCTACTTATCATTTTACGGGACAGGAACCTACGAGCAGTACTTC.

The gene calls are TRBV27 and TRBJ1-1; maybe TRBD1 (6 bases). The CDR3 contains 15 residues. CDR1 and CDR2 from the germline V gene are MNHEY and SMNVEV (reference sequence). Trimming pared 5 bases from V and 3 bases from J, leaving 16 bases between. CDR3 residues: CASSTLEGGDTEAFF. The CDR3 DNA is TGTGCCAGCAGTACGCTAGAGGGGGGGGACACTGAAGCTTTCTTT.